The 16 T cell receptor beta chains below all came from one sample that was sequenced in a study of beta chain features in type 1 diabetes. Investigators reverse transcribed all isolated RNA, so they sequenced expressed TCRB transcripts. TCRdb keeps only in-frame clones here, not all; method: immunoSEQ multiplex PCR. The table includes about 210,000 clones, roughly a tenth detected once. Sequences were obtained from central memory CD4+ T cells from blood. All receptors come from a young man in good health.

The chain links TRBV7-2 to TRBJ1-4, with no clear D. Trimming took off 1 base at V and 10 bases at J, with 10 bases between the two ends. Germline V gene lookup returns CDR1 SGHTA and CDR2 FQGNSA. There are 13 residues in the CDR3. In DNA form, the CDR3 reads TGTGCCAGCAGCTTAGAGGCAGAGGGAAAACTGTTTTTT. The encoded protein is CASSLEAEGKLFF.

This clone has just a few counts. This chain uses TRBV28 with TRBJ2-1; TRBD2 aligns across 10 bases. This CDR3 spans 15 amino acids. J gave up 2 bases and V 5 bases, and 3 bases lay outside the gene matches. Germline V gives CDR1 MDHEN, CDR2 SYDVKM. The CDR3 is CASSKGTSAYNEQFF. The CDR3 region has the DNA TGTGCCAGCAGTAAAGGGACTAGCGCCTACAATGAGCAGTTCTTC.

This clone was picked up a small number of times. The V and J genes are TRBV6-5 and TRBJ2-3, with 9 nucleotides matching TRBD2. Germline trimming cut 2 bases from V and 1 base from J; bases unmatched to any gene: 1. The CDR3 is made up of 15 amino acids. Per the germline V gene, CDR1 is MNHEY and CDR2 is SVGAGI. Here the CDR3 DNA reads TGTGCCAGCAGTTACAGGACTAGCGGCACAGATACGCAGTATTTT. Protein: CASSYRTSGTDTQYF.

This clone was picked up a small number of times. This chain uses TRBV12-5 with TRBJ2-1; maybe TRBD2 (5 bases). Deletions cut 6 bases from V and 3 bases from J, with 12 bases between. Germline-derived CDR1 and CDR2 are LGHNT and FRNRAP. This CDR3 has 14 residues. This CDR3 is CASGGAALYNEQFF. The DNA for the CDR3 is TGTGCTAGTGGCGGAGCGGCCCTCTACAATGAGCAGTTCTTC.

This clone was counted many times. The CDR3 is CASSLQANTEAFF. The DNA for the CDR3 is TGCGCCAGCAGCTTGCAGGCGAACACTGAAGCTTTCTTT. The V gene is TRBV5-1, the J gene TRBJ1-1; D ambiguous. CDR3 length: 13 amino acids. V dropped 1 base and J dropped 1 base, with 5 bases sitting between them. Germline V gives CDR1 SGHRS, CDR2 YFSETQ. Full variable domain (outside the CDR3, taken from reference TRBV5-1 and TRBJ1-1): KAGVTQTPRYLIKTRGQQVTLSCSPISGHRSVSWYQQTPGQGLQFLFEYFSETQRNKGNFPGRFSGRQFSNSRSEMNVSTLELGDSALYLCASSLQANTEAFFGQGTRLTVV.

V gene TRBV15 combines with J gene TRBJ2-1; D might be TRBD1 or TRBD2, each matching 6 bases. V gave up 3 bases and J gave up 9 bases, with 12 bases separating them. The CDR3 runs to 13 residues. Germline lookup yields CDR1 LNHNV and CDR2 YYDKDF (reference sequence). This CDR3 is CATSSRQEGEQFF. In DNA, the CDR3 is TGTGCCACCAGCAGCCGACAGGAGGGTGAGCAGTTCTTC.

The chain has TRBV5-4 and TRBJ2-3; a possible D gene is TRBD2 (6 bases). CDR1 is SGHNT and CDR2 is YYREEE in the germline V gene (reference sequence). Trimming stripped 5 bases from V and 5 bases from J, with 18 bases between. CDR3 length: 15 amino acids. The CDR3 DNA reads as TGTGCCAGCAGTTCTCGGGGGACCAAGGGAGATACGCAGTATTTT. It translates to CASSSRGTKGDTQYF.

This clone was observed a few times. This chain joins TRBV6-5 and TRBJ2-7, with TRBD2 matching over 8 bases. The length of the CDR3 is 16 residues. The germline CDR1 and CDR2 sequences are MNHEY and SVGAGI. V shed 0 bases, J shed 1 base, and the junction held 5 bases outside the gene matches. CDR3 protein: CASSYSFGTRSYEQYF. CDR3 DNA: TGTGCCAGCAGTTACTCGTTTGGGACTAGGTCCTACGAGCAGTACTTC.

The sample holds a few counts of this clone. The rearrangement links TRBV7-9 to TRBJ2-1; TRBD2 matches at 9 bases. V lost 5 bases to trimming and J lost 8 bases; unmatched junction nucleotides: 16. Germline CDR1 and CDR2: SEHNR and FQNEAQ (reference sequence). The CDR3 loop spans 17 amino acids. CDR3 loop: CASSPLAGYFEVDEQFF. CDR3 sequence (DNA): TGTGCCAGCAGCCCCCTAGCGGGATATTTTGAGGTCGATGAGCAGTTCTTC. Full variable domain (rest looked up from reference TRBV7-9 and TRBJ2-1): DTGVSQNPRHKITKRGQNVTFRCDPISEHNRLYWYRQTLGQGPEFLTYFQNEAQLEKSRLLSDRFSAERPKGSFSTLEIQRTEQGDSAMYLCASSPLAGYFEVDEQFFGPGTRLTVL.

This CDR3 reads CAWSVLGSETQYF. DNA of the CDR3: TGTGCCTGGAGCGTGCTCGGGTCTGAGACCCAGTACTTC. The rearrangement joins TRBV30 to TRBJ2-5, with D hard to call. The V gene's germline CDR1 is GTSNPN and CDR2 SVGIG (reference sequence). There are 13 residues in the CDR3. Trimming took 3 bases from V and 5 from J, leaving 13 bases between them.

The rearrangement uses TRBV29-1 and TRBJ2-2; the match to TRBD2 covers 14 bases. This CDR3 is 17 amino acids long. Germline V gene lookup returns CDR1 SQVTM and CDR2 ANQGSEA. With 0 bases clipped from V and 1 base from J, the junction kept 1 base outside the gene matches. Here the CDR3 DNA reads TGCAGCGTTGAAGATGGGACTAGCGGGAGGAACACCGGGGAGCTGTTTTTT. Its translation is CSVEDGTSGRNTGELFF.

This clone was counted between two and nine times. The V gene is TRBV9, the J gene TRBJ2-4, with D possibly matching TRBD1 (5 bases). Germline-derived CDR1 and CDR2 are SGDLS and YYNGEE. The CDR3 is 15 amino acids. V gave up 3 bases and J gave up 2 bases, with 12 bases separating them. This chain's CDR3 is CASSAGRMSKNIQYF. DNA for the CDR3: TGTGCCAGCAGCGCAGGGCGGATGTCCAAAAACATTCAGTACTTC.

The CDR3 DNA is TGCAGCGCTGGGCCAGATACGCAGTATTTT. This codes for CSAGPDTQYF. The chain employs TRBV29-1 and TRBJ2-3; D call uncertain. The CDR3 has 10 residues. Germline V CDR1 and CDR2: SQVTM, ANQGSEA. The ends were cut back, 7 bases at V and 4 bases at J, with 6 bases in the middle.

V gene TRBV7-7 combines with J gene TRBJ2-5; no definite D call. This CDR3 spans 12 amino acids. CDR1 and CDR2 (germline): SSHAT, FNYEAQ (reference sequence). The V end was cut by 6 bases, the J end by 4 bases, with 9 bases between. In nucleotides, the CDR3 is TGTGCCAGCAGTCCGCCCCGAGAGACCCAGTACTTC. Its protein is CASSPPRETQYF.

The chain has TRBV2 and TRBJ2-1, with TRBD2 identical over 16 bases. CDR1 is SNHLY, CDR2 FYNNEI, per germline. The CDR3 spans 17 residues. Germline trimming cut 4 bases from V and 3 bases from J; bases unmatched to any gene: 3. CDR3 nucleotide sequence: TGTGCCAGCAGTGGCGGGACTAGCGGGAGGGACTACAATGAGCAGTTCTTC. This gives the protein CASSGGTSGRDYNEQFF.

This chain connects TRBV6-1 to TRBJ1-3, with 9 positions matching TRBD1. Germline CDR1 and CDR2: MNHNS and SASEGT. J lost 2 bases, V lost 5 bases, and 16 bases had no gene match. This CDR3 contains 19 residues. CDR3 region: CASSKEPRRQGEAGNTIYF. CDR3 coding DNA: TGTGCCAGCAGTAAAGAACCACGCAGACAGGGGGAGGCTGGAAACACCATATATTTT.